The sequence of this TCR beta chain was determined in a study of blood T cell repertoires in COVID-19. About the study: Sites in the United States, Italy and Spain provided acute and convalescent COVID-19 samples. The analysed material was cDNA or gDNA that came from T cells, B-cell-depleted T cells, or PBMCs.

The CDR3 has 16 residues. Germline CDR1 SGHAT, CDR2 FQNNGV. V was pared by 6 bases and J by 2 bases, with 9 bases of the junction left unmatched. Per the study methods: Estimates of nucleated cell counts were drawn from the amplification of reference gene primers. The assay was immunoSEQ multiplex PCR, and TCRdb's table has in-frame clones only and misses some. That table furnishes V, J and clone size, whereas the DNA furnished D and trimming. The sample carries about 200,000 clones, about 85% recorded once. The sequence came from a man aged 60 to 75 with active or convalescent COVID-19. The chain links TRBV11-2 to TRBJ2-3, with 9 nucleotides matching TRBD2. The sequenced sample consisted of peripheral blood. The CDR3 sequence: CASSPKRGAFTDTQYF. The CDR3 DNA sequence: TGTGCCAGCAGTCCTAAGCGGGGGGCCTTCACAGATACGCAGTATTTT.